This entry features one TCR beta chain sequence. The data were taken from a study of blood T cell repertoires in COVID-19. At the level of the study: The study drew acute and convalescent COVID-19 samples from the United States, Italy and Spain. PBMCs, B-cell-depleted T cells, or T cells provided the cDNA or gDNA that made up the material.

With V trimmed by 0 bases and J by 0 bases, 4 bases remained unmatched. The CDR3 loop spans 16 amino acids. Per germline, CDR1 SGHNT and CDR2 YYREEE (reference sequence). Authors' methods: Scientists estimated how many nucleated cells there were by amplifying reference gene primers. This table comes from immunoSEQ multiplex PCR, and its TCRdb copy is limited to in-frame clones, with some not included. D and trimming were read from the DNA, whereas the V and J calls and clone size are those reported in that table. This sample has approximately 12,000 clones; around 90% occur once, and the top ten carry approximately 10%.

What was sequenced was peripheral blood. The rearrangement uses TRBV5-4 and TRBJ2-7; 9 bases align to TRBD2. This receptor was obtained from a human donor in a cohort sampled during active COVID-19. This CDR3 reads CASSLAVAGASYEQYF. The DNA for the CDR3 is TGTGCCAGCAGCTTGGCGGTAGCGGGGGCCTCCTACGAGCAGTACTTC.